The T cell receptor (beta chain) under discussion was sequenced for a study of T cell responses to AZD1222 COVID-19 vaccine. Points from the study as a whole: Following two doses of AZD1222, Spike-specific TCR breadth and depth rose. Repertoire sampling happened only post peak T cell response. The CD4 TCRs associated with vaccination extended across spike and predominated at 160-218 and 743-854. Females made up more of the donors, who were largely white British, and clonal diversity may have come out too low.

Using immunoSEQ multiplex PCR, the repertoire was profiled, and TCRdb retains in-frame clones only, with some absent. The sample yields some 150,000 clones, about 90% seen once. CDR1 and CDR2 (germline): SGHRS, YFSETQ. V was pared by 4 bases and J by 0 bases, with 3 bases of the junction left unmatched. This CDR3 is built from 15 residues. About this clone itself: Antigen unknown.

This material consisted of peripheral blood, taken 28 days after the second AZD1222 dose. This clonotype was sampled from an adult who received the AZD1222 COVID-19 vaccine. This chain uses TRBV5-1 with TRBJ2-5, with 10 positions matching TRBD2. The CDR3 sequence: CASSRGLADQETQYF. In nucleotides, the CDR3 is TGCGCCAGCAGCCGAGGACTAGCGGACCAAGAGACCCAGTACTTC. Variable domain in full (rest from reference TRBV5-1 and TRBJ2-5): KAGVTQTPRYLIKTRGQQVTLSCSPISGHRSVSWYQQTPGQGLQFLFEYFSETQRNKGNFPGRFSGRQFSNSRSEMNVSTLELGDSALYLCASSRGLADQETQYFGPGTRLLVL.